One T cell receptor (beta chain) is described in this entry. Its specificity is not known. This specimen comes from a study of Graves' ophthalmopathy and Graves' hyperthyroidism. Whole-study context: Absence of ophthalmopathy within 18 months of follow-up defined stable hyperthyroidism. Findings of the study overall: A majority of expanded thyroid clonotypes exceeding 0.001 frequency were likewise present in blood.

Amplified material comprised TCR beta CDR3 regions derived from RNA transcripts. Investigators did first-round RT-PCR with HTBI primers, then second-round multiplex PCR. TCRdb passed the multiplex PCR reads through MiXCR, listing each CDR3 protein once. The data contain more than 1,000,000 distinct CDR3 sequences, about two fifths of them singletons. Germline CDR1 is SGHDT and CDR2 is YYEEEE. Between the trimmed V and J ends, which lost 2 bases and 0 bases, there was a span of 9 bases. CDR3 length equals 15 residues. Among the hyperthyroidism patients, all were newly diagnosed, aged 18 to 65, with under 2 months' duration. Other autoimmune diseases, uncontrolled infections, pregnancy or lactation ruled patients out of participation.

The sample comprised peripheral blood or thyroid tissue (not recorded which). V is TRBV5-6 and J is TRBJ1-3; D call uncertain. The clonotype comes from an adult man with Graves' hyperthyroidism. The CDR3 region has the DNA TGTGCCAGCAGCTTTGCGTCTACCTCTGGAAACACCATATATTTT. Translation: CASSFASTSGNTIYF.